This T cell receptor beta chain was sequenced for a study of spatial heterogeneity in lung cancer. Study information: Bulk RNA-seq from matched material yielded a T cell module score that correlated strongly with TCR transcript counts in tumor regions. On average, each unique TCR and UMI combination appeared more than ten times in raw reads. General study points: The number of expanded tumor alpha and beta chains correlated with mutation number.

TCRdb ran MiXCR on the 5' RACE reads and lists one entry per CDR3 protein. The data contain 20,000 to 25,000 distinct CDR3 sequences, around 2.8% of them singletons. This clonotype showed up many times. Its target is unknown. The time point here: sample taken at primary tumor resection. No cells were sorted before sequencing. The whole RNA sequenced was extracted from tumor, nontumor lung or frozen PBMC. This CDR3 region has 14 residues. Trimming stripped 4 bases from V and 3 bases from J, with 7 bases between. The germline V gene has CDR1 SNHLY and CDR2 FYNNEI. The source was lung tumor tissue, collected at surgery. The chain is built from TRBV2 and TRBJ2-6; possible D gene TRBD1, 5 bases. This TCR came from a male donor with early-stage non-small cell lung cancer. CDR3 coding DNA: TGTGCCAGCAGTGCGCAGGGTGGGGCCAACGTCCTGACTTTC. It yields the protein CASSAQGGANVLTF.